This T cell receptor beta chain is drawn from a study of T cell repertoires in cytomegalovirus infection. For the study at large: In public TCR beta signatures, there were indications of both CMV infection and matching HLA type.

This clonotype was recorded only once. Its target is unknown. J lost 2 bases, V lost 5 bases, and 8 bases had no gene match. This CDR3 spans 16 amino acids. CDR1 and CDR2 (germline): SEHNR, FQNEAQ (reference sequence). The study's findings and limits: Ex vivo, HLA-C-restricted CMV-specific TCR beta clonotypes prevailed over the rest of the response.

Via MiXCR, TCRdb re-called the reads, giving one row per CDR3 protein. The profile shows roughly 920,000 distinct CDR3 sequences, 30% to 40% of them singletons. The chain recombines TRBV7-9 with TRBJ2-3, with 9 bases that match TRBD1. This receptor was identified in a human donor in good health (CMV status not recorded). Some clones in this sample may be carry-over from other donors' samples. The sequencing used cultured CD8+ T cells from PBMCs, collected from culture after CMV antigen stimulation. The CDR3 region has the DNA TGTGCCAGCAGCACCGGGACAGGGTACCCCACAGATACGCAGTATTTT. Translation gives CASSTGTGYPTDTQYF.